Below, 28 T cell receptor beta chains from the same sample are listed, as sequenced in a study of identical twins. TCRdb re-called the 5' RACE reads through MiXCR, storing one row per CDR3 protein. This sample yields hundreds of thousands of distinct CDR3 sequences, of which just over 7% are seen a single time; over 1.5% belongs to the top ten. These same data were also listed under a study on yellow fever vaccine responses in identical twins.

Material: PBMCs. The source of these receptors is a woman younger than 30 in good health.

This clonotype has more than one count but fewer than ten. This chain links TRBV14 with TRBJ1-2; no clear D gene. Deletions cut 0 bases from V and 7 bases from J, with 9 bases between. Germline CDR1 reads SGHDN; CDR2 reads FVKESK. The CDR3 length is 13 residues. DNA of the CDR3: TGTGCCAGCAGCCAAGATGTTAATCGTGGCTACACCTTC. This encodes CASSQDVNRGYTF.

This clonotype was counted a few times. This rearrangement joins TRBV2 to TRBJ2-2; D gene unclear. CDR3 length equals 14 residues. Germline lookup yields CDR1 SNHLY and CDR2 FYNNEI. Trimming cost V 4 bases and J 0 bases, with 6 bases left between them. The CDR3 here is CASSAETNTGELFF. DNA for the CDR3: TGTGCCAGCAGTGCTGAGACGAACACCGGGGAGCTGTTTTTT. Together with reference TRBV2 and TRBJ2-2, the CDR3 gives the full variable domain: EPEVTQTPSHQVTQMGQEVILRCVPISNHLYFYWYRQILGQKVEFLVSFYNNEISEKSEIFDDQFSVERPDGSNFTLKIRSTKLEDSAMYFCASSAETNTGELFFGEGSRLTVL.

This clonotype was counted ten times or more. This CDR3 is CASTLGLANSLEQYV. The CDR3 nucleotides are TGTGCCAGCACCCTGGGACTAGCTAACTCCTTAGAGCAGTACGTC. The chain carries TRBV6-2 or TRBV6-3 and TRBJ2-7; 9 positions match TRBD2. Per the germline V gene, CDR1 is MNHEY and CDR2 is SVGEGT. The CDR3 covers 15 residues. Trimming cost V 7 bases and J 7 bases; bases outside gene matches: 14.

In this sample, this clonotype turned up many times. The chain has TRBV29-1 and TRBJ2-5, with a possible D match to TRBD1 (6 bases). Trimming left V 3 bases short and J 4 bases short, with 9 bases between. The germline gives CDR1 SQVTM, CDR2 ANQGSEA. The CDR3 runs to 12 residues. The CDR3 spells CSVDLQGETQYF. The CDR3 DNA is TGCAGCGTTGACCTACAGGGAGAGACCCAGTACTTC.

This rearrangement joins TRBV12-5 to TRBJ2-1; the D is unclear. Between the trimmed V and J ends, which lost 7 bases and 7 bases, there was a span of 11 bases. The CDR3 sequence is 12 residues long. The germline V gene has CDR1 LGHNT and CDR2 FRNRAP. The CDR3, as DNA: TGTGCTAGTGCCCTAAGCGATAATGAGCAGTTCTTC. This codes for CASALSDNEQFF. The full variable domain, rest sourced from reference TRBV12-5 and TRBJ2-1, is DARVTQTPRHKVTEMGQEVTMRCQPILGHNTVFWYRQTMMQGLELLAYFRNRAPLDDSGMPKDRFSAEMPDATLATLKIQPSEPRDSAVYFCASALSDNEQFFGPGTRLTVL.

Points on this clonotype: At one end, the junction sequence differs from germline, possibly due to a read error. This chain links TRBV20-1 with TRBJ2-7; perhaps TRBD2 as D (6 bases). The CDR3 loop spans 11 amino acids. The germline gives CDR1 DFQATT, CDR2 SNEGSKA (reference sequence). CDR3 amino acids: CSGRRGYELYF. The CDR3 DNA reads TGCAGTGGGCGGCGGGGCTACGAGCTGTACTTC.

The sample holds many counts of this clonotype. The CDR3, as DNA: TGCGCCAGCAGCTTAATGTCGGGCACTGAAGCTTTCTTT. Amino acids: CASSLMSGTEAFF. This chain connects TRBV5-1 to TRBJ1-1; D ambiguous. Germline CDR1 SGHRS, CDR2 YFSETQ. There are 13 residues in the CDR3. Trimming took 2 bases from V and 4 from J, leaving 9 bases between them.

This clonotype was seen many times. This chain joins TRBV5-1 and TRBJ2-7, with 7 bases identical to TRBD1. CDR1 and CDR2 from the germline V gene are SGHRS and YFSETQ. The CDR3 has 15 amino acids. J lost 0 bases, V lost 2 bases, and 5 bases had no gene match. The CDR3 DNA reads as TGCGCCAGCAGCTTAACGGGACAGAACTCCTACGAGCAGTACTTC. The encoded protein is CASSLTGQNSYEQYF.

The sample holds a few counts of this clonotype. The CDR3 DNA sequence: TGCAGTGCTAGAGTGAGCGGGCGGGACTATGGCTACACCTTC. Translating gives CSARVSGRDYGYTF. V is TRBV20-1 and J is TRBJ1-2; D gene uncertain. CDR1 is DFQATT and CDR2 is SNEGSKA in the germline V gene (reference sequence). The CDR3 consists of 14 residues. V lost 1 base to trimming and J lost 3 bases, with 12 bases between them.

Many counts were recorded for this clonotype. The chain links TRBV14 to TRBJ2-1; D is unresolved. The V end was cut by 4 bases, the J end by 10 bases, with 17 bases between. The V gene's germline CDR1 is SGHDN and CDR2 FVKESK. This CDR3 contains 14 residues. The CDR3 protein is CASSLPVRFGEQFF. The CDR3, as DNA: TGTGCCAGCAGCCTTCCGGTCCGCTTCGGCGAGCAGTTCTTC.

The J gene is TRBJ2-1, the V gene TRBV6-5; D is possibly TRBD1 or TRBD2 (6 bases each). This CDR3 is built from 14 residues. Germline lookup yields CDR1 MNHEY and CDR2 SVGAGI. Trimming left V 2 bases short and J 8 bases short, with 13 bases between. The CDR3 spells CASSYGGPVDEQFF. CDR3 nucleotides: TGTGCCAGCAGTTACGGGGGGCCGGTGGATGAGCAGTTCTTC.

The V call is TRBV20-1, the J call TRBJ1-2; D ambiguous. The CDR3 extends over 15 amino acids. Germline V gene sequence: CDR1 DFQATT, CDR2 SNEGSKA (reference sequence). V was cut by 7 bases and J by 0 bases, with 18 bases left in between. CDR3 residues: CSVPGYAETNYGYTF. As DNA, the CDR3 is TGCAGTGTCCCCGGCTACGCAGAAACTAACTATGGCTACACCTTC.

This clonotype was recorded many times. V usage is TRBV6-5 and J usage is TRBJ2-1; no firm D call. Germline values: CDR1 MNHEY, CDR2 SVGAGI. Trimming cost V 2 bases and J 10 bases, with 12 bases left between them. This CDR3 spans 13 amino acids. The CDR3 DNA reads as TGTGCCAGCAGTTACCCTCCGACAACGGAGCAGTTCTTC. Residues: CASSYPPTTEQFF.

The chain recombines TRBV4-1 with TRBJ1-1; the match to TRBD1 covers 10 bases. The ends lost 1 base at V and 5 bases at J; junction bases unmatched: 16. The CDR3 spans 19 residues. Germline V gene lookup returns CDR1 MGHRA and CDR2 YSYEKL. In DNA form, the CDR3 reads TGCGCCAGCAGCCAAGGCCCGACAGGGGGCGCGGGTTGGGGTACTGAAGCTTTCTTT. Protein sequence: CASSQGPTGGAGWGTEAFF.

This clonotype was recorded at least ten times. The CDR3: CASSLAAGGNTIYF. CDR3 sequence (DNA): TGTGCCAGCAGTTTAGCTGCGGGCGGAAACACCATATATTTT. This chain connects TRBV12-3 or TRBV12-4 to TRBJ1-3; D is unresolved. The CDR3 has 14 residues. Trimming shortened V by 0 bases and J by 4 bases, and 7 bases separated the two germline ends.

This clonotype showed up many times. The V and J genes are TRBV10-3 and TRBJ1-2; no reliable D call. The germline V and J ends were trimmed by 2 bases and 4 bases, with 11 bases remaining between them. Per germline, CDR1 ENHRY and CDR2 SYGVKD. The CDR3 extends over 14 amino acids. The CDR3 sequence is CAISEAQNSYGYTF. The DNA of the CDR3 is TGTGCCATCAGTGAGGCCCAAAATTCCTATGGCTACACCTTC.

This clonotype appeared a few times. The genes are TRBV7-8 and TRBJ2-6; 8 bases match TRBD1. In germline, CDR1 is SGHVS, CDR2 FQNEAQ. The CDR3 sequence is 19 residues long. Trimming took 0 bases from V and 3 from J; bases not matched to a gene: 10. In nucleotides, the CDR3 is TGTGCCAGCAGCTTAGCCGGGGCAGGGGGCTCCAGTGGGGCCAACGTCCTGACTTTC. Translating it yields CASSLAGAGGSSGANVLTF. Variable domain in full (rest from reference TRBV7-8 and TRBJ2-6): GAGVSQSPRYKVAKRGQDVALRCDPISGHVSLFWYQQALGQGPEFLTYFQNEAQLDKSGLPSDRFFAERPEGSVSTLKIQRTQQEDSAVYLCASSLAGAGGSSGANVLTFGAGSRLTVL.

This clonotype was seen a handful of times. The genes are TRBV4-1 and TRBJ2-5, with 10 bases fitting TRBD1. CDR1 MGHRA and CDR2 YSYEKL come from the germline V gene. This CDR3 has 16 amino acids. Trimming removed 3 bases from V and 1 base from J; junction bases left unmatched: 5. The CDR3 region has the DNA TGCGCCAGCAGCCAGGCGGACAGGGGGAGCCAAGAGACCCAGTACTTC. Its translation is CASSQADRGSQETQYF.

The chain carries TRBV3-1 and TRBJ1-3; D is unresolved. CDR1 and CDR2 from the germline V gene are LGHDT and YNNKEL (reference sequence). Trimming shortened V by 0 bases and J by 3 bases, and 18 bases separated the two germline ends. This CDR3 comprises 18 residues. The CDR3 coding sequence is TGTGCCAGCAGCCAAGATTGGTTTGGGCCGAACCTTGGAAACACCATATATTTT. Protein: CASSQDWFGPNLGNTIYF.

This clonotype has a count of ten or more. The rearrangement joins TRBV4-1 to TRBJ1-3; D unresolved. V lost 0 bases, J lost 0 bases, and 12 bases lay in between. Looked up from germline, CDR1 is MGHRA and CDR2 is YSYEKL. This CDR3 contains 17 residues. The CDR3 DNA reads TGCGCCAGCAGCCAAGATGGAGTAAGTTACTCTGGAAACACCATATATTTT. This gives the protein CASSQDGVSYSGNTIYF.

This clonotype was seen at least ten times. This chain links TRBV4-2 with TRBJ1-1; TRBD1 aligns across 10 bases. This CDR3 comprises 16 residues. The V segment lost 3 bases and the J segment 3 bases; nucleotides outside the gene matches: 7. Per the germline V gene, CDR1 is LGHNA and CDR2 is YNFKEQ. The CDR3 nucleotides read TGTGCCAGCAGCCAGGGACAGGGGAGGAGGGACACTGAAGCTTTCTTT. As protein: CASSQGQGRRDTEAFF.

This clonotype was counted a few times. V usage is TRBV4-1 and J usage is TRBJ2-6; TRBD1 might be the D (5 bases). CDR1 MGHRA and CDR2 YSYEKL come from the germline V gene. The V end lost 2 bases, the J end lost 4 bases, and 9 bases lay between the germline ends. There are 15 residues in the CDR3. The CDR3 loop reads CASSQPHRGANVLTF. Written as DNA, the CDR3 is TGCGCCAGCAGCCAACCCCACAGGGGGGCCAACGTCCTGACTTTC.

This clonotype has a handful of counts. This sequence joins TRBV9 and TRBJ1-2; D remains ambiguous. The V end was cut by 6 bases, the J end by 2 bases, with 8 bases between. CDR1 and CDR2 (germline): SGDLS, YYNGEE. The CDR3 covers 12 residues. The DNA of the CDR3 is TGTGCCAGCATGAGTACCAACTATGGCTACACCTTC. It yields the protein CASMSTNYGYTF.

The chain employs TRBV6-2 or TRBV6-3 and TRBJ2-5; the match to TRBD2 covers 9 bases. This CDR3 region has 14 residues. V shed 2 bases and J 5 bases; nucleotides not matched to a gene: 3. CDR1 is MNHEY and CDR2 is SVGEGT in the germline V gene. CDR3 in DNA: TGTGCCAGCAGTTACGCGGGAGGGCGGGAGACCCAGTACTTC. Its translation: CASSYAGGRETQYF.

CDR3 residues: CSAKRDRGPDTQYF. The CDR3 DNA reads TGCAGCGCCAAGAGGGACAGGGGGCCGGATACGCAGTATTTT. This rearrangement joins TRBV29-1 to TRBJ2-3; 12 positions match TRBD1. With 7 bases clipped from V and 6 bases from J, the junction kept 8 bases outside the gene matches. There are 14 residues in the CDR3. Germline CDR1 and CDR2: SQVTM and ANQGSEA.

This chain connects TRBV6-5 to TRBJ1-1; D possibly corresponds to TRBD1 (5 bases). V was shortened by 3 bases and J by 7 bases, with 12 bases between the two germline ends. Germline assignment: CDR1 MNHEY and CDR2 SVGAGI. CDR3 length: 13 amino acids. The CDR3 nucleotides read TGTGCCAGCAGTTATATTCGGGACGGTGAAGCTTTCTTT. Translation: CASSYIRDGEAFF.

This clonotype was seen many times. The chain recombines TRBV4-1 with TRBJ2-1; D is possibly TRBD2 (6 bases). The length of the CDR3 is 17 residues. Germline loops: CDR1 MGHRA, CDR2 YSYEKL. The V gene lost 3 bases and the J gene lost 8 bases, with 23 bases spanning the gap. Written as DNA, the CDR3 is TGCGCCAGCAGCCAGGGAGGCGACCCACATATCAGGGATGAGCAGTTCTTC. Protein product: CASSQGGDPHIRDEQFF.

There are a few counts of this clonotype. This chain uses TRBV21-1 with TRBJ2-7; TRBD2, the table's D call, lacks a check against the DNA. TRBV21-1 is an annotated pseudogene. This CDR3 has 17 amino acids. The CDR3 nucleotides read TGTGCCAGCAGCAGAGAAAAGGGACTAGCGGGGGGTTACGAGCAGTACGTC. Its translation: CASSREKGLAGGYEQYV.